These 10 T cell receptor beta chains came from one sample sequenced in a study of PD-1 blockade in classical Hodgkin lymphoma. Stated time point: newly diagnosed, previously untreated cHL patient sample. CD4+ T cells were purified from thawed PBMCs by negative selection. Assay: immunoSEQ multiplex PCR; the TCRdb copy retains only in-frame clones and omits some. This sample has around 16,000 clones; roughly 90% occur once, and the top ten carry 0.4% to 0.55%. The sample comprised CD4+ T cells from blood. The receptors shown here come from a human donor with classical Hodgkin lymphoma.

The J gene is TRBJ2-1, the V gene TRBV7-9; D unresolved. Germline-derived CDR1 and CDR2 are SEHNR and FQNEAQ (reference sequence). With 1 base removed from V and 5 bases from J, the gap between germline ends came to 9 bases. The CDR3 is 14 amino acids. The DNA for the CDR3 is TGTGCCAGCAGCTTAGGATTGCAGAACAATGAGCAGTTCTTC. It is translated as CASSLGLQNNEQFF.

V is TRBV27 and J is TRBJ2-7; 7 nucleotides agree with TRBD2. J gave up 2 bases and V 3 bases, and 10 bases lay outside the gene matches. Germline lookup yields CDR1 MNHEY and CDR2 SMNVEV (reference sequence). The CDR3 runs 16 residues. DNA of the CDR3: TGTGCCAGCAGTTTCGCGGGAGTTGCGGGAACCTACGAGCAGTACTTC. Translated: CASSFAGVAGTYEQYF.

The chain links TRBV5-6 to TRBJ2-3, with 8 bases matching TRBD1. The CDR3 loop spans 14 amino acids. V lost 10 bases and J lost 2; bases outside the gene matches: 9. Germline CDR1 SGHDT, CDR2 YYEEEE. The CDR3, as DNA: TGTGCCCCCGGACAGGGTGGGGCCACAGATACGCAGTATTTT. It yields the protein CAPGQGGATDTQYF. The entire variable domain, with the rest obtained from reference TRBV5-6 and TRBJ2-3, is as follows: DAGVTQSPTHLIKTRGQQVTLRCSPKSGHDTVSWYQQALGQGPQFIFQYYEEEERQRGNFPDRFSGHQFPNYSSELNVNALLLGDSALYLCAPGQGGATDTQYFGPGTRLTVL.

This chain uses TRBV7-9 with TRBJ1-1; the D is unclear. The V end was cut by 5 bases, the J end by 10 bases, with 17 bases between. The CDR3 contains 13 residues. Germline V gene sequence: CDR1 SEHNR, CDR2 FQNEAQ (reference sequence). CDR3 sequence: CASSPKERRGAFF. For the CDR3, the DNA is TGTGCCAGCAGCCCGAAAGAAAGACGGGGAGCTTTCTTT. The whole variable domain, remainder taken from reference TRBV7-9 and TRBJ1-1, is DTGVSQNPRHKITKRGQNVTFRCDPISEHNRLYWYRQTLGQGPEFLTYFQNEAQLEKSRLLSDRFSAERPKGSFSTLEIQRTEQGDSAMYLCASSPKERRGAFFGQGTRLTVV.

V is TRBV29-1 and J is TRBJ1-2; the match to TRBD1 covers 7 bases. Germline V gives CDR1 SQVTM, CDR2 ANQGSEA. This CDR3 comprises 15 residues. J gave up 4 bases and V 8 bases, and 16 bases lay outside the gene matches. CDR3 DNA sequence: TGCAGCACCTATGAACCGGGACAGAGCCTCTATGGCTACACCTTC. Translating it yields CSTYEPGQSLYGYTF. The whole variable domain, remainder taken from reference TRBV29-1 and TRBJ1-2, is SAVISQKPSRDICQRGTSLTIQCQVDSQVTMMFWYRQQPGQSLTLIATANQGSEATYESGFVIDKFPISRPNLTFSTLTVSNMSPEDSSIYLCSTYEPGQSLYGYTFGSGTRLTVV.

The V and J genes are TRBV11-3 and TRBJ2-1, with D possibly matching TRBD1 (5 bases). Trimming shortened V by 4 bases and J by 7 bases, and 11 bases separated the two germline ends. The CDR3 spans 13 residues. Germline V gene data show CDR1 as SGHNT and CDR2 as YENEEA. This chain's CDR3 is CASSSRQKNEQFF. Here the CDR3 DNA reads TGTGCCAGCAGCTCTCGACAGAAGAATGAGCAGTTCTTC.

The V gene is TRBV19, the J gene TRBJ2-4, with TRBD2 matching over 12 bases. The CDR3 is 18 amino acids. Germline values: CDR1 LNHDA, CDR2 SQIVND (reference sequence). V dropped 5 bases and J dropped 1; count of bases not matched to a gene: 9. DNA of the CDR3: TGTGCCAGTAGTTTTCAGAACCTAGCGGGAGGGGCCAAAAACATTCAGTACTTC. Protein product: CASSFQNLAGGAKNIQYF.

V gene TRBV9 combines with J gene TRBJ2-5; D gene unclear. The CDR3 is 13 amino acids. V was clipped by 2 bases and J by 5 bases, with 10 bases between them. Germline-derived CDR1 and CDR2 are SGDLS and YYNGEE. The CDR3 sequence is CASSVEAWETQYF. The DNA of the CDR3 is TGTGCCAGCAGCGTGGAAGCGTGGGAGACCCAGTACTTC.

The chain employs TRBV7-2 and TRBJ1-5; the D is unclear. CDR1 SGHTA and CDR2 FQGNSA come from the germline V gene. V gave up 3 bases and J gave up 5 bases, with 5 bases separating them. This CDR3 spans 12 amino acids. Written as DNA, the CDR3 is TGTGCCAGCAGCTTTAGGGATCAGCCCCAGCATTTT. Amino acids: CASSFRDQPQHF.

V is TRBV10-3 and J is TRBJ2-7, with 14 positions matching TRBD2. Trimming took 11 bases from V and 4 from J; bases not matched to a gene: 7. CDR3 length equals 14 residues. CDR1 is ENHRY and CDR2 is SYGVKD in the germline V gene. In DNA form, the CDR3 reads TGTGCCGTGGGACTAGCGGGAGCCATGTACGAGCAGTACTTC. This gives the protein CAVGLAGAMYEQYF.